The 5 T cell receptor beta chains below all came from one sample that was sequenced in a study of T cell repertoires in cytomegalovirus infection. TCRdb reanalysed the reads using MiXCR and keeps one entry per CDR3 protein. The profile covers 150,000 to 200,000 distinct CDR3 sequences, with approximately 30% appearing a single time and just over 30% taken by the ten largest. The sample comprised PBMCs. Every receptor here comes from a human donor in good health (CMV status not recorded). Some clones in this sample may be carry-over from other donors' samples.

This clonotype turned up a few times. This chain links TRBV19 with TRBJ2-7, with D perhaps matching TRBD1 (5 bases). This CDR3 region has 14 residues. The germline V and J ends were trimmed by 3 bases and 0 bases, with 9 bases remaining between them. From germline, CDR1 is LNHDA and CDR2 SQIVND (reference sequence). CDR3 sequence reads: CASSIAGNSYEQYF. The CDR3 DNA reads TGTGCCAGTAGTATCGCAGGGAACTCCTACGAGCAGTACTTC. The variable domain in full, with the rest retrieved from reference TRBV19 and TRBJ2-7, is DGGITQSPKYLFRKEGQNVTLSCEQNLNHDAMYWYRQDPGQGLRLIYYSQIVNDFQKGDIAEGYSVSREKKESFPLTVTSAQKNPTAFYLCASSIAGNSYEQYFGPGTRLTVT.

This clonotype was seen only a few times. The chain recombines TRBV12-3 or TRBV12-4 with TRBJ2-7; TRBD1 matches at 8 bases. There are 15 residues in the CDR3. V gave up 3 bases and J gave up 2 bases; unmatched junction bases: 6. CDR3 sequence (DNA): TGTGCCAGCAGTTTGTCACGACAGGGGCCCTACGAGCAGTACTTC. It encodes CASSLSRQGPYEQYF.

The J gene is TRBJ2-7, the V gene TRBV6-5; 8 bases are shared with TRBD2. V shed 6 bases, J shed 5 bases, and the junction held 18 bases outside the gene matches. This CDR3 has 17 residues. From germline, CDR1 is MNHEY and CDR2 SVGAGI. CDR3 in DNA: TGTGCCAGCAGACCAACCCTGGGACTAGGATCCTTGGACGAGCAGTACTTC. Its translation is CASRPTLGLGSLDEQYF.

The V and J genes are TRBV2 and TRBJ2-1; tentatively, D is TRBD2 (6 bases). V lost 6 bases and J lost 15, with 15 bases in between. Germline assignment: CDR1 SNHLY and CDR2 FYNNEI. CDR3 length: 11 amino acids. DNA for the CDR3: TGTGCCAGCAGCGACGGGACTTCCACGTTCTTC. Translating it yields CASSDGTSTFF.

In this sample, this clonotype turned up a few times. V is TRBV11-2 and J is TRBJ2-2, with 7 bases lining up with TRBD1. Losses at the gene ends were 8 bases for V and 7 bases for J; bases not matched to a gene: 1. The CDR3 has 11 residues. Germline lookup yields CDR1 SGHAT and CDR2 FQNNGV. Written as DNA, the CDR3 is TGTGCCAGCTACAGGGGCGGGGAGCTGTTTTTT. This sequence encodes CASYRGGELFF. Looking up the rest from reference TRBV11-2 and TRBJ2-2 gives the full variable domain: EAGVAQSPRYKIIEKRQSVAFWCNPISGHATLYWYQQILGQGPKLLIQFQNNGVVDDSQLPKDRFSAERLKGVDSTLKIQPAKLEDSAVYLCASYRGGELFFGEGSRLTVL.